Below, one T cell receptor beta chain is given with its context. The V gene's germline CDR1 is SNHLY and CDR2 FYNNEI. The CDR3 loop spans 13 amino acids. Trimming shortened V by 4 bases and J by 6 bases, and 9 bases separated the two germline ends. Primers used in a second PCR of about 6 to 11 cycles were a sample-barcoded 5' primer and a J-beta primer mix. TCRdb re-analysed the 5' RACE reads in MiXCR, keeping a single row per CDR3 protein. The sample contains 750,000 to 950,000 distinct CDR3 sequences, roughly 26% of which appear only once. This entry is derived from a study of blood T cells in healthy people across ages. This sample was also put to use in a study of T cells of mothers and their children. As that study records: Comparable shaping of TCR recombination output by thymic selection was observed in related and unrelated pairs.

V and J are TRBV2 and TRBJ2-2, with D uncertain. This TCR was recovered from a boy aged 5-17 years in good health. The specimen was blood. In DNA, the CDR3 is TGTGCCAGCAGTGTCTTGGAGTCCGGGGAGCTGTTTTTT. It specifies CASSVLESGELFF.